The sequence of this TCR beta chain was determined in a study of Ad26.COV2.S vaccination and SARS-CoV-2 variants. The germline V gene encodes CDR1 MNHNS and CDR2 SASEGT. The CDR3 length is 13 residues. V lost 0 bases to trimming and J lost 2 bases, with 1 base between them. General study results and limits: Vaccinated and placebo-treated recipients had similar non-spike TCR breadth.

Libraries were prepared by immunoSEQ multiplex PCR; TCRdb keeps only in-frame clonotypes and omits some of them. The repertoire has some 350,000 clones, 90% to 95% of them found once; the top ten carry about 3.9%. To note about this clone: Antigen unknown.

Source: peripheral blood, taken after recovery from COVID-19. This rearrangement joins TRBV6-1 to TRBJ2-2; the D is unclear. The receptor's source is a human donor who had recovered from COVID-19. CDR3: CASSEANTGELFF. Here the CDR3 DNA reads TGTGCCAGCAGTGAAGCCAACACCGGGGAGCTGTTTTTT.